Each of the 14 T cell receptor beta chains below was sequenced from the same sample in a study of T cells after yellow fever vaccination. TCRdb called the 5' RACE reads again in MiXCR, with one record for every CDR3 protein. The data contain a few hundred thousand distinct CDR3 sequences, approximately 4.2% of them seen just once; the ten biggest clones take up 20% to 30%. This sample comprised PBMCs, obtained 5 days after the yellow fever booster vaccination. The receptors were sampled from a man between 18 and 35 years old who received the YFV17D yellow fever vaccine.

This clonotype was detected ten times or more. The chain is built from TRBV6-6 and TRBJ2-2, with D possibly being TRBD1 (6 bases). V lost 11 bases and J 2 bases, leaving 15 bases between the germline ends. The CDR3 loop spans 14 amino acids. CDR1 is MNHNY, CDR2 SVGAGI, per germline (reference sequence). The CDR3 bases are TGTGCCGGGTCAGGGGCGGACAACACCGGGGAGCTGTTTTTT. This gives the protein CAGSGADNTGELFF.

This clonotype showed up just a few times. The chain recombines TRBV7-2 with TRBJ1-1; D possibly corresponds to TRBD1 (5 bases). Germline lookup yields CDR1 SGHTA and CDR2 FQGNSA. This CDR3 spans 13 amino acids. The germline V and J ends were trimmed by 5 bases and 6 bases, with 13 bases remaining between them. The CDR3 protein is CASSPQGRSEAFF. Written as DNA, the CDR3 is TGTGCCAGCAGCCCGCAGGGTAGATCTGAAGCTTTCTTT.

This clonotype has just a few counts. The chain uses TRBV11-2 and TRBJ1-5; 7 bases map to TRBD1. This CDR3 contains 15 residues. V lost 5 bases, J lost 3 bases, and 7 bases stayed unmatched. Germline V gives CDR1 SGHAT, CDR2 FQNNGV. CDR3 DNA: TGTGCCAGCAGCGGACACAGGGGCTCCAATCAGCCCCAGCATTTT. It is translated as CASSGHRGSNQPQHF.

This clonotype was seen at least ten times. CDR3 DNA sequence: TGTGCCAGCAGTGAACTGGGCACAGCCGGAAACACCATATATTTT. Encoded protein: CASSELGTAGNTIYF. The chain couples TRBV2 to TRBJ1-3; D is ambiguous. CDR3 length: 15 residues. Trimming stripped 2 bases from V and 4 bases from J, with 12 bases between. CDR1 and CDR2 from the germline V gene are SNHLY and FYNNEI.

This clonotype was seen ten or more times. The chain's CDR3 is CASSPRLASTDTQYF. As DNA, the CDR3 is TGTGCCAGCAGCCCACGACTAGCGTCAACAGATACGCAGTATTTT. V and J are TRBV7-2 and TRBJ2-3; TRBD2 matches 8 bases. The CDR3 spans 15 residues. With V trimmed by 5 bases and J by 3 bases, 7 bases remained unmatched. Germline CDR1 and CDR2: SGHTA and FQGNSA.

V gene TRBV7-2 combines with J gene TRBJ1-4; D might be TRBD1 (5 bases). Looked up from germline, CDR1 is SGHTA and CDR2 is FQGNSA. Trimming pared 5 bases from V and 6 bases from J, leaving 13 bases between. CDR3 size: 14 residues. The DNA for the CDR3 is TGTGCCAGCAGCCAATGGGCGGGGGATGAAAAACTGTTTTTT. Translated: CASSQWAGDEKLFF.

The chain couples TRBV5-4 to TRBJ2-5; TRBD2 might be the D (5 bases). In germline, CDR1 is SGHNT, CDR2 YYREEE (reference sequence). The ends were cut back, 2 bases at V and 5 bases at J, with 13 bases in the middle. CDR3 length: 14 amino acids. Here the CDR3 DNA reads TGTGCCAGCAGCTTTTGGAGCGGCAGGGAGACCCAGTACTTC. It yields the protein CASSFWSGRETQYF.

With regard to this clonotype: Relative to the germline gene, one junction end is altered; a read error may explain this. The V call is TRBV10-3, the J call TRBJ2-1; weak D call: TRBD2 (5 bases). The length of the CDR3 is 10 residues. The germline gives CDR1 ENHRY, CDR2 SYGVKD. The chain's CDR3 is CAIGRADQLF. The CDR3 bases are TGTGCCATCGGGCGGGCAGATCAACTCTTC.

This clonotype has just a few counts. The rearrangement links TRBV6-4 to TRBJ2-6; 7 bases line up with TRBD1. The CDR3 contains 19 residues. The germline CDR1 and CDR2 sequences are MRHNA and SNTAGT. V dropped 0 bases and J dropped 2; count of bases not matched to a gene: 10. This CDR3 is CASSDSRGRGNPGANVLTF. CDR3 nucleotide sequence: TGTGCCAGCAGTGACTCGAGGGGCAGGGGGAATCCTGGGGCCAACGTCCTGACTTTC.

The V gene is TRBV3-1, the J gene TRBJ2-5, with 7 positions matching TRBD2. V dropped 7 bases and J dropped 1; count of bases not matched to a gene: 9. CDR1 and CDR2 from the germline V gene are LGHDT and YNNKEL (reference sequence). The CDR3 totals 15 residues. CDR3 in DNA: TGTGCCAGCAACGGACTGGGAGGGGCCCAAGAGACCCAGTACTTC. Protein: CASNGLGGAQETQYF.

This clonotype was counted a single time. V gene TRBV7-9 combines with J gene TRBJ1-4; D is unclear. This CDR3 region has 14 residues. Looked up from germline, CDR1 is SEHNR and CDR2 is FQNEAQ (reference sequence). Trimming removed 4 bases at V and 7 bases at J, with 13 bases between. The chain's CDR3 is CASSSGPRGEKLFF. The DNA for the CDR3 is TGTGCCAGCAGCTCGGGCCCTCGGGGTGAAAAACTGTTTTTT. The variable domain in full, completed from reference TRBV7-9 and TRBJ1-4, reads DTGVSQNPRHKITKRGQNVTFRCDPISEHNRLYWYRQTLGQGPEFLTYFQNEAQLEKSRLLSDRFSAERPKGSFSTLEIQRTEQGDSAMYLCASSSGPRGEKLFFGSGTQLSVL.

This clonotype was detected only a few times. CDR3 in DNA: TGTGCTAGTGGTTTCCTCCTGGGTAGTAGCAATCAGCCCCAGCATTTT. Its protein is CASGFLLGSSNQPQHF. The chain couples TRBV12-5 to TRBJ1-5; D gene uncertain. This CDR3 spans 16 amino acids. The V end was cut by 3 bases, the J end by 0 bases, with 12 bases between. In germline, CDR1 is LGHNT, CDR2 FRNRAP.

This clonotype was counted only a few times. The chain combines TRBV7-3 with TRBJ2-3, with a tentative D call TRBD1 (6 bases). Germline V gene lookup returns CDR1 SGHTA and CDR2 FQGTGA. Trimming cost V 4 bases and J 0 bases, with 14 bases left between them. The CDR3 sequence is 16 residues long. The CDR3 spells CASSYWGTTSTDTQYF. The CDR3 DNA follows: TGTGCCAGCAGCTATTGGGGGACAACGAGCACAGATACGCAGTATTTT.

This clonotype was seen a handful of times. V and J are TRBV4-1 and TRBJ2-4; 8 positions agree with TRBD2. In germline, CDR1 is MGHRA, CDR2 YSYEKL. CDR3 length: 16 residues. Germline trimming cut 3 bases from V and 2 bases from J; bases unmatched to any gene: 6. The chain's CDR3 is CASSHLGLEPKNIQYF. CDR3 nucleotides: TGCGCCAGCAGCCACCTGGGACTAGAACCCAAAAACATTCAGTACTTC.